The 31 T cell receptor beta chains presented below share a single source sample, sequenced in a study of T cell responses to AZD1222 COVID-19 vaccine. Data came from immunoSEQ multiplex PCR; TCRdb stores just in-frame clones and leaves some out. This sample has fewer than 150,000 clones, with more than 70% found just once. Sequenced here: peripheral blood, sampled 28 days after the second AZD1222 dose. Receptor source: an adult who received the AZD1222 COVID-19 vaccine.

The V and J genes are TRBV4-3 and TRBJ2-1; D is possibly TRBD2 (6 bases). The CDR3 length is 15 residues. Germline V gene data show CDR1 as LGHNA and CDR2 as YSLEER. The ends were cut back, 0 bases at V and 12 bases at J, with 18 bases in the middle. The CDR3: CASSQDLPAQRVQFF. The CDR3 bases are TGCGCCAGCAGCCAAGATCTTCCCGCACAGCGGGTGCAGTTCTTC.

This rearrangement joins TRBV30 to TRBJ2-1; tentative D call: TRBD2 (5 bases). This CDR3 comprises 14 residues. V was pared by 3 bases and J by 4 bases, with 13 bases between. Germline CDR1 and CDR2: GTSNPN and SVGIG (reference sequence). CDR3 DNA sequence: TGTGCCTGGAGAATGGCGGGTTTATACAATGAGCAGTTCTTC. Translated: CAWRMAGLYNEQFF.

This rearrangement joins TRBV3-1 (or the pseudogene TRBV3-2) to TRBJ2-7; 8 bases line up with TRBD2. Trimming removed 1 base from V and 7 bases from J; junction bases left unmatched: 9. The germline V gene encodes CDR1 LGHDT and CDR2 YNNKEL (reference sequence). This CDR3 has 15 amino acids. The CDR3 here is CASSQVGGRTGEQYF. CDR3 DNA: TGTGCCAGCAGCCAAGTTGGCGGGAGGACGGGGGAGCAGTACTTC.

V usage is TRBV7-2 and J usage is TRBJ1-5; no clear D. CDR1 is SGHTA, CDR2 FQGNSA, per germline. V was clipped by 2 bases and J by 2 bases, with 4 bases between them. This CDR3 has 13 residues. CDR3 amino acids: CASSLQGNQPQHF. CDR3 DNA: TGTGCCAGCAGCTTACAGGGCAATCAGCCCCAGCATTTT.

The chain joins TRBV27 to TRBJ2-5; TRBD2 aligns across 13 bases. Germline CDR1 and CDR2: MNHEY and SMNVEV (reference sequence). J lost 5 bases, V lost 6 bases, and 9 bases had no gene match. The CDR3 runs 16 residues. CDR3 sequence reads: CASRRTSGRGWETQYF. DNA of the CDR3: TGTGCCAGCAGGAGGACTAGCGGGAGAGGTTGGGAGACCCAGTACTTC.

A few counts support this clone. The V gene is TRBV11-2, the J gene TRBJ2-1, with D perhaps matching TRBD2 (7 bases). The length of the CDR3 is 17 residues. V lost 5 bases and J lost 1, with 18 bases in between. Germline V gives CDR1 SGHAT, CDR2 FQNNGV. CDR3 bases: TGTGCCAGCAGCACAAAAGGGGGGGCGGGTTCCTACAATGAGCAGTTCTTC. Translation gives CASSTKGGAGSYNEQFF.

CDR3 bases: TGTGCCAGCAGTCCCGGGCAAAGGGGCAATCAGCCCCAGCATTTT. Translating gives CASSPGQRGNQPQHF. This rearrangement joins TRBV28 to TRBJ1-5; D remains unclear. V lost 5 bases to trimming and J lost 2 bases, with 13 bases between them. Germline V gives CDR1 MDHEN, CDR2 SYDVKM. The CDR3 sequence is 15 residues long.

The chain carries TRBV5-1 and TRBJ2-7, with 7 bases aligning to TRBD1. The CDR3 spans 16 residues. CDR1 is SGHRS and CDR2 is YFSETQ in the germline V gene. Trimming cost V 5 bases and J 1 base; bases outside gene matches: 12. The CDR3, as DNA: TGCGCCAGCAGACATAACACAGGGGAAGGGTCCTACGAGCAGTACTTC. Translated: CASRHNTGEGSYEQYF. Filled out from reference TRBV5-1 and TRBJ2-7, the complete variable domain reads KAGVTQTPRYLIKTRGQQVTLSCSPISGHRSVSWYQQTPGQGLQFLFEYFSETQRNKGNFPGRFSGRQFSNSRSEMNVSTLELGDSALYLCASRHNTGEGSYEQYFGPGTRLTVT.

This clone was recorded a few times. The chain joins TRBV28 to TRBJ1-5, with D unclear. Trimming left V 5 bases short and J 9 bases short, with 11 bases between. In germline, CDR1 is MDHEN, CDR2 SYDVKM. The CDR3 consists of 12 residues. The CDR3 here is CASSAEGGPQHF. CDR3 DNA sequence: TGTGCCAGCAGTGCGGAGGGAGGGCCCCAGCATTTT.

The chain links TRBV28 to TRBJ2-3; D is uncertain. This CDR3 has 15 residues. The germline V gene encodes CDR1 MDHEN and CDR2 SYDVKM. Trimming removed 7 bases at V and 7 bases at J, with 21 bases between. The CDR3 sequence: CASTKGGRPQNTQYF. CDR3 coding DNA: TGTGCCAGCACCAAAGGTGGTCGGCCTCAAAATACGCAGTATTTT.

Note on this clone: The junction shows a germline mismatch at one end, possibly a read error. The chain carries TRBV7-7 and TRBJ2-3, with 8 positions matching TRBD2. Germline V gene data show CDR1 as SSHAT and CDR2 as FNYEAQ (reference sequence). This CDR3 spans 15 amino acids. The CDR3 spells CASSLTSGHTDTQYF. The DNA of the CDR3 is TGTGCTAGCAGCTTAACTAGCGGACACACAGATACGCAGTATTTT.

The rearrangement uses TRBV6-5 and TRBJ1-6, with D possibly TRBD1 on 5 matching bases. Germline assignment: CDR1 MNHEY and CDR2 SVGAGI. The CDR3 contains 14 residues. The ends were cut back, 7 bases at V and 10 bases at J, with 17 bases in the middle. The CDR3 loop reads CASTNRPQVSPLHF. The CDR3 DNA reads as TGTGCCAGCACTAACAGGCCTCAGGTCTCACCCCTCCACTTT.

V gene TRBV28 combines with J gene TRBJ2-2; TRBD2 is a possible D gene (5 bases). CDR1 is MDHEN, CDR2 SYDVKM, per germline. V was clipped by 1 base and J by 0 bases, with 6 bases between them. The CDR3 contains 15 residues. The CDR3 sequence is CASSLSGTNTGELFF. The CDR3 nucleotides are TGTGCCAGCAGTTTATCGGGGACGAACACCGGGGAGCTGTTTTTT.

The count of this clone is one. The chain carries TRBV4-2 and TRBJ1-5; D remains ambiguous. Germline V CDR1 and CDR2: LGHNA, YNFKEQ. Trimming pared 0 bases from V and 1 base from J, leaving 7 bases between. The CDR3 loop spans 15 amino acids. The CDR3 sequence: CASSQEVGSNQPQHF. CDR3 nucleotide sequence: TGTGCCAGCAGCCAAGAGGTAGGCAGCAATCAGCCCCAGCATTTT.

This chain links TRBV6-5 with TRBJ2-7; D may be TRBD1 (6 bases). From germline, CDR1 is MNHEY and CDR2 SVGAGI. This CDR3 spans 12 amino acids. V lost 6 bases to trimming and J lost 3 bases, with 9 bases between them. CDR3 nucleotide sequence: TGTGCCAGCAGCACGACAGGCTACGAGCAGTACTTC. This translates into CASSTTGYEQYF.

The rearrangement joins TRBV28 to TRBJ1-4; 9 positions agree with TRBD1. With 7 bases clipped from V and 8 bases from J, the junction kept 11 bases outside the gene matches. Germline CDR1 and CDR2: MDHEN and SYDVKM. The CDR3 extends over 15 amino acids. This chain's CDR3 is CASTGGGTGSEKLFF. The CDR3 DNA reads TGTGCCAGCACCGGGGGGGGGACAGGGAGCGAAAAACTGTTTTTT.

The CDR3 DNA reads as TGCGCCAGCAGCTTGGGCGTCAGTTTGTGGAACACTGAAGCTTTCTTT. It translates to CASSLGVSLWNTEAFF. V is TRBV5-1 and J is TRBJ1-1, with D unclear. Germline V gives CDR1 SGHRS, CDR2 YFSETQ. CDR3 length equals 16 residues. Trimming left V 0 bases short and J 1 base short, with 13 bases between.

The chain combines TRBV10-3 with TRBJ1-1, with D tentatively TRBD1 (5 bases). CDR1 is ENHRY, CDR2 SYGVKD, per germline. The CDR3 extends over 12 amino acids. V shed 3 bases and J shed 9 bases, with 11 bases lying between them. The CDR3 nucleotides read TGTGCCATCAGTGACAAGGGACTTAAAGCTTTCTTT. Translated: CAISDKGLKAFF.

The chain employs TRBV10-1 and TRBJ2-7, with D perhaps matching TRBD2 (6 bases). The V gene lost 2 bases and the J gene lost 2 bases, with 13 bases spanning the gap. Germline V gene data show CDR1 as WNHNN and CDR2 as SYGVQD (reference sequence). This CDR3 region has 15 residues. CDR3 nucleotides: TGCGCCAGCAGTGAGGAGGGACTCTCTCCCTACGAGCAGTACTTC. It encodes CASSEEGLSPYEQYF.

The V and J genes are TRBV29-1 and TRBJ1-2, with no clear D. Germline V lookup: CDR1 SQVTM, CDR2 ANQGSEA. CDR3 size: 12 residues. Trimming took 5 bases from V and 1 from J, leaving 8 bases between them. CDR3 DNA sequence: TGCAGCGTTTACGGGGATAACTATGGCTACACCTTC. This gives the protein CSVYGDNYGYTF.

A remark on this clone: At one boundary the junction diverges from the germline segment, which might be a read error. The chain has TRBV19 and TRBJ1-4; D not certain. Germline V gene sequence: CDR1 LNHDA, CDR2 SQIVND (reference sequence). There are 15 residues in the CDR3. In DNA form, the CDR3 reads TGTGCCAGTAGTCTAGACCGGGCCCGGAGGCGAAAACTGTTTTTT. As protein: CASSLDRARRRKLFF. Supplemented by reference TRBV19 and TRBJ1-4, the full variable domain reads DGGITQSPKYLFRKEGQNVTLSCEQNLNHDAMYWYRQDPGQGLRLIYYSQIVNDFQKGDIAEGYSVSREKKESFPLTVTSAQKNPTAFYLCASSLDRARRRKLFFGSGTQLSVL.

The genes are TRBV2 and TRBJ2-7, with D possibly matching TRBD1 (6 bases). Between the trimmed V and J ends, which lost 7 bases and 3 bases, there was a span of 19 bases. The CDR3 has 15 amino acids. The germline gives CDR1 SNHLY, CDR2 FYNNEI. CDR3 nucleotides: TGTGCCAGCAAACCTTTTGGACAGATAAACTACGAGCAGTACTTC. Protein sequence: CASKPFGQINYEQYF. Together with reference TRBV2 and TRBJ2-7, the CDR3 gives the full variable domain: EPEVTQTPSHQVTQMGQEVILRCVPISNHLYFYWYRQILGQKVEFLVSFYNNEISEKSEIFDDQFSVERPDGSNFTLKIRSTKLEDSAMYFCASKPFGQINYEQYFGPGTRLTVT.

This clone occurred once. The chain employs TRBV12-3 or TRBV12-4 and TRBJ2-7; unclear D gene. The length of the CDR3 is 13 residues. Between the trimmed V and J ends, which lost 3 bases and 3 bases, there was a span of 9 bases. The CDR3 DNA reads as TGTGCCAGCAGTTTGGGCTCGAACTACGAGCAGTACTTC. Amino acid sequence: CASSLGSNYEQYF.

The gene calls are TRBV30 and TRBJ2-7, with 7 bases matching TRBD1. The CDR3 has 16 amino acids. J was trimmed by 7 bases and V by 8 bases; bases with no gene match: 23. Germline-derived CDR1 and CDR2 are GTSNPN and SVGIG (reference sequence). CDR3 DNA: TGTGCCCCAACCCCCCCCCGAACTAACAGGGGAGTGGAGCAGTACTTC. It translates to CAPTPPRTNRGVEQYF.

Details on this clone: A read error may produce the germline difference seen at one junction end. This sequence joins TRBV7-7 and TRBJ2-7, with TRBD1 identical over 10 bases. There are 15 residues in the CDR3. Germline CDR1 and CDR2: SSHAT and FNYEAQ (reference sequence). CDR3 amino acids: CASSAGQGVSYEQYF. DNA for the CDR3: TGTGCTAGCAGCGCCGGACAGGGGGTCTCCTACGAGCAGTACTTC.

This chain connects TRBV21-1 to TRBJ2-7. TRBV21-1 is designated a pseudogene. The CDR3 runs to 12 residues. CDR3 amino acids: CASSIKGCEQYF. The CDR3 DNA sequence: TGTGCCAGCAGCATAAAAGGGTGCGAGCAGTACTTC.

J is TRBJ2-6 and V is TRBV4-2; D call uncertain. The CDR3 spans 19 residues. V was cut by 0 bases and J by 0 bases, with 15 bases left in between. Per the germline V gene, CDR1 is LGHNA and CDR2 is YNFKEQ. The CDR3 region has the DNA TGTGCCAGCAGCCAAGATCCCGGATCCCCCTACTCTGGGGCCAACGTCCTGACTTTC. This sequence encodes CASSQDPGSPYSGANVLTF.

The J gene is TRBJ2-7, the V gene TRBV28; D is unresolved. V was pared by 3 bases and J by 1 base, with 4 bases between. Germline V gives CDR1 MDHEN, CDR2 SYDVKM. The CDR3 covers 12 residues. The CDR3 loop reads CASSFMSYEQYF. CDR3 sequence (DNA): TGTGCCAGCAGTTTTATGTCCTACGAGCAGTACTTC.

J is TRBJ2-2 and V is TRBV5-1; D may correspond to TRBD1 or TRBD2 (5 bases each). Germline CDR1 SGHRS, CDR2 YFSETQ. This CDR3 is built from 15 residues. V was clipped by 4 bases and J by 0 bases, with 10 bases between them. The CDR3 spells CASSEGPANTGELFF. The DNA of the CDR3 is TGCGCCAGCAGCGAGGGACCGGCGAACACCGGGGAGCTGTTTTTT.

V is TRBV18 and J is TRBJ1-1; TRBD1 might be the D (6 bases). Deletions cut 3 bases from V and 1 base from J, with 18 bases between. The CDR3 has 17 amino acids. CDR1 is KGHSH and CDR2 is LQKENI in the germline V gene. DNA for the CDR3: TGTGCCAGCTCACCTCCTGGGGGGCAATTCGGGAACACTGAAGCTTTCTTT. This sequence encodes CASSPPGGQFGNTEAFF.

This chain uses TRBV6-4 with TRBJ2-3; 9 positions agree with TRBD1. CDR1 and CDR2 (germline): MRHNA, SNTAGT. Trimming cost V 6 bases and J 3 bases; bases outside gene matches: 10. The CDR3 loop spans 16 amino acids. CDR3 sequence reads: CASSNRDRARTDTQYF. Here the CDR3 DNA reads TGTGCCAGCAGCAACCGGGACAGGGCTAGGACAGATACGCAGTATTTT.